Listed below are T cell receptor beta chains from one sample, sequenced in a study of blood T cell repertoires in COVID-19. Assay: immunoSEQ multiplex PCR; the TCRdb copy retains only in-frame clones and omits some. The sample yields fewer than 400,000 clones, over 90% seen once. Sequencing was carried out using PBMCs or T cells enriched from blood (not recorded which). All receptors come from a woman aged 25 to 39 who had been exposed to COVID-19. Both conserved end residues are part of each CDR3. The D gene is left open where the match is weak. Clone size is not always given. Where it is, it says once, few, many or a class for expanded clones.

TRBJ2-7	TRBV11-3	14	.	TRBD1	CASSPGQGSYEQYF	TGTGCCAGCAGCCCCGGACAGGGGTCCTACGAGCAGTACTTC
TRBJ2-1	TRBV13	15	.	TRBD2	CASSLFGGASNEQFF	TGTGCCAGCAGCTTATTCGGGGGGGCCTCAAATGAGCAGTTCTTC
TRBJ1-1	TRBV11-2	13	few	.	CASSATGTTEAFF	TGTGCCAGCAGCGCTACAGGGACAACTGAAGCTTTCTTT
TRBJ1-3	TRBV9	15	.	TRBD1	CASSPYRGSGNTIYF	TGTGCCAGCAGCCCTTACAGGGGGTCTGGAAACACCATATATTTT
TRBJ2-3	TRBV6-2/TRBV6-3	16	.	TRBD2	CASSSGLAGGPLKQYF	TGTGCCAGCAGTTCGGGACTAGCGGGGGGGCCGCTCAAGCAGTATTTT
TRBJ2-2	TRBV7-3	15	.	TRBD2	CASSLSGGSTGELFF	TGTGCCAGCAGCCTTAGCGGGGGTAGTACCGGGGAGCTGTTTTTT
TRBJ2-1	TRBV25-1	16	.	TRBD1	CASSEQGTGLVNEQFF	TGTGCCAGCAGTGAACAAGGGACAGGGTTGGTAAATGAGCAGTTCTTC
TRBJ2-2	TRBV4-1	17	.	.	CASSQVRLAKKPGELFF	TGCGCCAGCAGCCAAGTTCGGCTAGCCAAAAAACCCGGGGAGCTGTTTTTT
TRBJ2-7	TRBV7-2	13	.	TRBD1	CASSGTVAHEQYF	TGTGCCAGCAGCGGGACAGTGGCGCACGAGCAGTACTTC
TRBJ1-2	TRBV9	14	.	TRBD1	CASSPSRTGYGYTF	TGTGCCAGCAGCCCCTCAAGGACAGGCTATGGCTACACCTTC
TRBJ2-7	TRBV3-1/TRBV3-2	15	.	.	CASSARQGGQYEQYF	TGTGCCAGCAGCGCTAGACAGGGAGGTCAATACGAGCAGTACTTC
TRBJ1-5	TRBV19	14	once	TRBD1	CASSIRDRNQPQHF	TGTGCCAGTAGTATAAGGGACAGGAATCAGCCCCAGCATTTT
TRBJ2-7	TRBV9	14	.	TRBD1	CASSVDRGRNEQYF	TGTGCCAGCAGCGTTGACAGGGGGCGAAACGAGCAGTACTTC
TRBJ1-4	TRBV20-1	11	.	.	CSASLNEKLFF	TGCAGTGCTTCACTTAATGAAAAACTGTTTTTT
TRBJ1-1	TRBV4-1	14	.	.	CASSRQQASNEAFF	TGCGCCAGCAGCCGACAACAGGCGAGTAATGAAGCTTTCTTT
TRBJ1-6	TRBV11-2	14	.	.	CASSFIAGDSPLHF	TGTGCCAGCAGTTTCATTGCAGGTGATTCACCCCTCCACTTT
TRBJ1-4	TRBV19	13	.	TRBD1	CASSTTGDEKLFF	TGTGCCAGTAGTACAACAGGGGATGAAAAACTGTTTTTT
TRBJ2-1	TRBV6-5	12	.	TRBD2	CASRRAGGEQFF	TGTGCCAGCAGAAGGGCGGGGGGTGAGCAGTTCTTC
TRBJ2-1	TRBV9	15	.	TRBD1	CASSAPGGGYNEQFF	TGTGCCAGCAGCGCCCCAGGGGGCGGTTACAATGAGCAGTTCTTC
TRBJ2-5	TRBV3-1/TRBV3-2	18	.	.	CASSQDKWPRGFKETQYF	TGTGCCAGCAGCCAAGATAAGTGGCCCCGGGGTTTCAAAGAGACCCAGTACTTC
TRBJ2-7	TRBV7-6	18	.	TRBD1	CASSLEGQRLDRIYEQYF	TGTGCCAGCAGCTTAGAGGGACAGCGGCTCGACAGGATCTACGAGCAGTACTTC
TRBJ1-3	TRBV18	16	.	.	CASSQSGLLSGNTIYF	TGTGCCAGCTCACAGAGCGGGCTTCTCTCTGGAAACACCATATATTTT